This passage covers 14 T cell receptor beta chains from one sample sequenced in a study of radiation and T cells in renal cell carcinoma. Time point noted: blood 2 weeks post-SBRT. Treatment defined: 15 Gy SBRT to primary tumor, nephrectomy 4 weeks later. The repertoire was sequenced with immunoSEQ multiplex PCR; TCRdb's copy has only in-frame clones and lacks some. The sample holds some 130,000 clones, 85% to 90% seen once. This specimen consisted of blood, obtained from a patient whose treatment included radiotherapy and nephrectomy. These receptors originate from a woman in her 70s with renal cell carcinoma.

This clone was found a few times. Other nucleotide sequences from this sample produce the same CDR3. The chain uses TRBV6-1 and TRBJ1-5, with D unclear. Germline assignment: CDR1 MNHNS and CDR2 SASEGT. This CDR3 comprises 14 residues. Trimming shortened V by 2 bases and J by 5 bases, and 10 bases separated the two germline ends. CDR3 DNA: TGTGCCAGCAGTGAATTCTGGGGTGATCAGCCCCAGCATTTT. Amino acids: CASSEFWGDQPQHF.

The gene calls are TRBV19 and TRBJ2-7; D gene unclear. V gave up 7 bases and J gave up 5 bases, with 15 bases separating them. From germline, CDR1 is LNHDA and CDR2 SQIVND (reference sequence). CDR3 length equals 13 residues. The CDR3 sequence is CASTDAPWNEQYF. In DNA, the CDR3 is TGTGCCAGTACTGATGCCCCGTGGAACGAGCAGTACTTC.

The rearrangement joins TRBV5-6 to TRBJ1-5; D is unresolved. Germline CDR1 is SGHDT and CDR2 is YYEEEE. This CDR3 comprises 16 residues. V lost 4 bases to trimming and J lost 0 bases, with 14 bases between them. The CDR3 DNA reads TGTGCCAGCAGCCGACGGTCGCTACCTAGCAATCAGCCCCAGCATTTT. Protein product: CASSRRSLPSNQPQHF. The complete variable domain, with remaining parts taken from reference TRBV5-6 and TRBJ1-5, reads DAGVTQSPTHLIKTRGQQVTLRCSPKSGHDTVSWYQQALGQGPQFIFQYYEEEERQRGNFPDRFSGHQFPNYSSELNVNALLLGDSALYLCASSRRSLPSNQPQHFGDGTRLSIL.

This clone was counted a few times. The CDR3 sequence: CASSIVLGTNTEAFF. In DNA, the CDR3 is TGTGCCAGTAGTATAGTTTTAGGGACGAACACTGAAGCTTTCTTT. The V gene is TRBV19, the J gene TRBJ1-1; D possibly corresponds to TRBD1 (5 bases). The germline V and J ends were trimmed by 1 base and 1 base, with 10 bases remaining between them. CDR3 length: 15 amino acids. Germline V gene data show CDR1 as LNHDA and CDR2 as SQIVND (reference sequence).

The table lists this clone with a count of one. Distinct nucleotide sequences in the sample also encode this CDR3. The CDR3 bases are TGCAGCGCCGGAGGCGAAGGTCAGCCCCAGCATTTT. This sequence encodes CSAGGEGQPQHF. The rearrangement links TRBV29-1 to TRBJ1-5; D gene unclear. V lost 7 bases and J lost 6, with 13 bases in between. Germline-derived CDR1 and CDR2 are SQVTM and ANQGSEA. The CDR3 has 12 amino acids. Filled out from reference TRBV29-1 and TRBJ1-5, the complete variable domain reads SAVISQKPSRDICQRGTSLTIQCQVDSQVTMMFWYRQQPGQSLTLIATANQGSEATYESGFVIDKFPISRPNLTFSTLTVSNMSPEDSSIYLCSAGGEGQPQHFGDGTRLSIL.

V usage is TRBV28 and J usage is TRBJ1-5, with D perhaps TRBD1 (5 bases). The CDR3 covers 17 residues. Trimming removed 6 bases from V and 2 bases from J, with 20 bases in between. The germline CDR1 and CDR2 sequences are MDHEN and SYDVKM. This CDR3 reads CASSRHSGTLRNQPQHF. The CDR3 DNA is TGTGCCAGCAGCCGACACTCCGGGACCCTTCGCAATCAGCCCCAGCATTTT. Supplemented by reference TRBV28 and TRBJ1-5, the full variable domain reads DVKVTQSSRYLVKRTGEKVFLECVQDMDHENMFWYRQDPGLGLRLIYFSYDVKMKEKGDIPEGYSVSREKKERFSLILESASTNQTSMYLCASSRHSGTLRNQPQHFGDGTRLSIL.

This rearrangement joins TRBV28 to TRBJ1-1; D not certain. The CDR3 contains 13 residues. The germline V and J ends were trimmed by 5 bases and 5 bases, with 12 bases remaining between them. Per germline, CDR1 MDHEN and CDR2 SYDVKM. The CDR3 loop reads CASSPYRETEAFF. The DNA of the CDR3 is TGTGCCAGCAGTCCCTACCGGGAGACTGAAGCTTTCTTT.

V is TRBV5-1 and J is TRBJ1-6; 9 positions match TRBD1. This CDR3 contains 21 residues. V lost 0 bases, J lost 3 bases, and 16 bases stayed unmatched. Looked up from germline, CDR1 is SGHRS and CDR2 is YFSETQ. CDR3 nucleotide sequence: TGCGCCAGCAGCTTGGGGGATGCGGGACAGGGATCATCCTTCTATAATTCACCCCTCCACTTT. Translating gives CASSLGDAGQGSSFYNSPLHF.

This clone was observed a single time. CDR3 residues: CASSYRSSGGKNIQYF. CDR3 nucleotide sequence: TGTGCCAGCAGTTACCGATCTAGCGGGGGAAAAAACATTCAGTACTTC. The rearrangement joins TRBV6-5 to TRBJ2-4, with 10 bases fitting TRBD2. V was clipped by 2 bases and J by 4 bases; unmatched bases: 5. The CDR3 totals 16 residues. CDR1 is MNHEY and CDR2 is SVGAGI in the germline V gene.

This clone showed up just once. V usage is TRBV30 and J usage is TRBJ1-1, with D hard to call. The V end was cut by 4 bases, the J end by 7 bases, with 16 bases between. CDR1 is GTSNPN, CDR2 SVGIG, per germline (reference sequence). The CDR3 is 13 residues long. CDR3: CAWKGEFGSEAFF. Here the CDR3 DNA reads TGTGCCTGGAAGGGTGAGTTTGGGAGTGAAGCTTTCTTT.

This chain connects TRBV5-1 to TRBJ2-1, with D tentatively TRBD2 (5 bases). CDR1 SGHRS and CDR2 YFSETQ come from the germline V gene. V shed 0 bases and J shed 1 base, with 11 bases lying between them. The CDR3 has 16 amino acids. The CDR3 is CASSLGGSDSYNEQFF. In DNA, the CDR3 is TGCGCCAGCAGCTTGGGAGGGTCAGATTCCTACAATGAGCAGTTCTTC. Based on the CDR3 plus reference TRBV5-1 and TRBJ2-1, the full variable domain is KAGVTQTPRYLIKTRGQQVTLSCSPISGHRSVSWYQQTPGQGLQFLFEYFSETQRNKGNFPGRFSGRQFSNSRSEMNVSTLELGDSALYLCASSLGGSDSYNEQFFGPGTRLTVL.

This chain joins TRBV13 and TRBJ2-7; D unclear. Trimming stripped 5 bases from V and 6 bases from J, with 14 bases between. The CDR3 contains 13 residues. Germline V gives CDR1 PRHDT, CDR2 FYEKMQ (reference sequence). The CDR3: CASSPARFGEQYF. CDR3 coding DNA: TGTGCCAGCAGCCCTGCAAGGTTTGGCGAGCAGTACTTC.

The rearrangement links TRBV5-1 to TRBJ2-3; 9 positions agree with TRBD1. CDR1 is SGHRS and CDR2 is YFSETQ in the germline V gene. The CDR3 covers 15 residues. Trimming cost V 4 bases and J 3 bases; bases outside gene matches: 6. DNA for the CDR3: TGCGCCAGCAGCGAGGACAGGGGCCCAACAGATACGCAGTATTTT. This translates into CASSEDRGPTDTQYF. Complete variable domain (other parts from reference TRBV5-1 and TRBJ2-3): KAGVTQTPRYLIKTRGQQVTLSCSPISGHRSVSWYQQTPGQGLQFLFEYFSETQRNKGNFPGRFSGRQFSNSRSEMNVSTLELGDSALYLCASSEDRGPTDTQYFGPGTRLTVL.

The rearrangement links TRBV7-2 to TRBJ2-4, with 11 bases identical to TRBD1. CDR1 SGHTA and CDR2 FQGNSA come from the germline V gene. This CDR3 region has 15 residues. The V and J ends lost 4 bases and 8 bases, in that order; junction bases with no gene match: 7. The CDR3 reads CASSSSGQGVDIQYF. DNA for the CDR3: TGTGCCAGCAGCTCTTCGGGACAGGGGGTGGACATTCAGTACTTC. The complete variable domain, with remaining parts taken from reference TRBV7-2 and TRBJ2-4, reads GAGVSQSPSNKVTEKGKDVELRCDPISGHTALYWYRQSLGQGLEFLIYFQGNSAPDKSGLPSDRFSAERTGGSVSTLTIQRTQQEDSAVYLCASSSSGQGVDIQYFGAGTRLSVL.